A single sample gave rise to the 22 T cell receptor beta chains below, sequenced in a study of T cells in Graves' hyperthyroidism and ophthalmopathy. It was RNA transcripts that yielded the amplified TCR beta CDR3 regions. TCR CDR3 underwent first-round RT-PCR with the HTBI primer set. Each CDR3 protein is one row after TCRdb ran MiXCR on the multiplex PCR reads. In the table there are a few hundred thousand distinct CDR3 sequences, around 20% of which are singletons. Sample: blood. These receptors all stem from a man between 18 and 35 years old with Graves' hyperthyroidism.

A few counts support this clonotype. The chain recombines TRBV7-2 with TRBJ2-5; D unresolved. Trimming took 2 bases from V and 5 from J, leaving 12 bases between them. Per germline, CDR1 SGHTA and CDR2 FQGNSA. The CDR3 has 14 amino acids. CDR3 amino acids: CASSLSRQWETQYF. The CDR3 nucleotides are TGTGCCAGCAGCTTAAGCCGGCAGTGGGAGACCCAGTACTTC.

The chain couples TRBV12-3 or TRBV12-4 to TRBJ2-2; D might be TRBD1 or TRBD2, each matching 5 bases. The V end lost 5 bases, the J end lost 1 base, and 11 bases lay between the germline ends. The CDR3 loop spans 15 amino acids. CDR3 sequence: CASSTGTRNTGELFF. In DNA, the CDR3 is TGTGCCAGCAGTACCGGGACGAGGAACACCGGGGAGCTGTTTTTT.

This clonotype has a handful of counts. A read error may explain this, as a much larger clone is one base away. The V call is TRBV2, the J call TRBJ2-2; tentatively, D is TRBD2 (6 bases). CDR3 length equals 14 residues. CDR1 SNHLY and CDR2 FYNNEI come from the germline V gene. The chain's CDR3 is CVSMRDSNTGELFF. The CDR3, as DNA: TGTGTCAGCATGCGGGACTCAAACACCGGGGAGCTGTTTTTT.

This clonotype was found many times. The chain combines TRBV20-1 with TRBJ1-2, with D unresolved. The CDR3 totals 12 residues. Germline lookup yields CDR1 DFQATT and CDR2 SNEGSKA (reference sequence). The V end lost 2 bases, the J end lost 5 bases, and 9 bases lay between the germline ends. The CDR3 loop is CSARQSGYGYTF. The CDR3, as DNA: TGCAGTGCTAGACAGAGCGGTTATGGCTACACCTTC.

This clonotype appeared many times. J is TRBJ2-4 and V is TRBV28, with a possible D match to TRBD1 (6 bases). The CDR3 runs to 14 residues. The V end lost 3 bases, the J end lost 0 bases, and 6 bases lay between the germline ends. Germline V CDR1 and CDR2: MDHEN, SYDVKM. CDR3 in DNA: TGTGCCAGCAGTTTCAGGGGAGCCAAAAACATTCAGTACTTC. Its protein is CASSFRGAKNIQYF.

The chain uses TRBV11-3 and TRBJ2-7; 10 positions agree with TRBD2. V dropped 11 bases and J dropped 3; count of bases not matched to a gene: 10. Germline V gene sequence: CDR1 SGHNT, CDR2 YENEEA. The CDR3 runs to 14 residues. This CDR3 is CARTSGGAFYEQYF. The CDR3 DNA follows: TGTGCCCGTACCAGCGGGGGGGCCTTCTACGAGCAGTACTTC.

This clonotype showed up many times. The chain carries TRBV28 and TRBJ1-2; TRBD1 matches 7 bases. The germline V gene encodes CDR1 MDHEN and CDR2 SYDVKM. Trimming took 3 bases from V and 4 from J; bases not matched to a gene: 11. The CDR3 is 16 amino acids. CDR3 loop: CASSFRARGQGYGYTF. The CDR3 DNA reads as TGTGCCAGCAGTTTTCGGGCGAGGGGGCAGGGCTATGGCTACACCTTC.

The chain employs TRBV12-3 or TRBV12-4 and TRBJ1-1; the D gene is possibly TRBD1 (5 bases). V was trimmed by 6 bases and J by 3 bases, leaving 8 bases between them. The CDR3 spans 12 residues. The CDR3 reads CASRGADTEAFF. Written as DNA, the CDR3 is TGTGCCAGCAGAGGGGCGGACACTGAAGCTTTCTTT.

This clonotype was seen repeatedly, ten times or more. CDR3 coding DNA: TGTGCCAGCAGTGAACCCGGACAAGACACTGAAGCTTTCTTT. Protein sequence: CASSEPGQDTEAFF. This sequence joins TRBV6-1 and TRBJ1-1; tentative D call: TRBD1 (5 bases). V shed 2 bases and J shed 3 bases, with 10 bases lying between them. There are 14 residues in the CDR3. Germline V CDR1 and CDR2: MNHNS, SASEGT.

The sample holds many counts of this clonotype. Being one base from a much bigger clone, this may be a read error. Since no conserved phenylalanine or tryptophan closes the CDR3, a read error is the likely cause. V is TRBV12-3 or TRBV12-4 and J is TRBJ2-7; D is possibly TRBD2 (5 bases). V dropped 5 bases and J dropped 4 bases, with 18 bases sitting between them. CDR3 length: 15 amino acids. The CDR3 here is CASSLSGRAGYEQYL. CDR3 coding DNA: TGTGCCAGCAGTCTCTCTGGACGGGCGGGTTACGAGCAGTACCTC.

This clonotype was found many times. This chain joins TRBV2 and TRBJ2-7, with D possibly being TRBD1 or TRBD2 (5 bases each). The CDR3 runs to 13 residues. Per germline, CDR1 SNHLY and CDR2 FYNNEI. V lost 6 bases to trimming and J lost 8 bases, with 17 bases between them. CDR3 amino acids: CASRAGRDPQQYF. In DNA, the CDR3 is TGTGCCAGCAGGGCCGGCAGGGACCCCCAGCAGTACTTC. Full variable domain (missing parts from reference TRBV2 and TRBJ2-7): EPEVTQTPSHQVTQMGQEVILRCVPISNHLYFYWYRQILGQKVEFLVSFYNNEISEKSEIFDDQFSVERPDGSNFTLKIRSTKLEDSAMYFCASRAGRDPQQYFGPGTRLTVT.

This clonotype was counted at least ten times. One end of the junction fails to match germline, which may point to a read error. The J gene is TRBJ2-7, the V gene TRBV5-1, with D possibly matching TRBD2 (6 bases). The CDR3 runs to 13 residues. Per the germline V gene, CDR1 is SGHRS and CDR2 is YFSETQ. The chain's CDR3 is CASSLARGYEQYF. The CDR3 region has the DNA TGTGCCAGCAGTTTAGCGCGGGGTTACGAGCAGTACTTC.

The sample holds many counts of this clonotype. The chain is built from TRBV28 and TRBJ2-7; weak D call: TRBD2 (5 bases). Germline V CDR1 and CDR2: MDHEN, SYDVKM. Trimming shortened V by 8 bases and J by 2 bases, and 13 bases separated the two germline ends. CDR3 length: 13 residues. CDR3 protein: CASSKRVPYEQYF. DNA of the CDR3: TGTGCCAGCTCAAAGAGGGTCCCCTACGAGCAGTACTTC.

This clonotype was observed a handful of times. The gene calls are TRBV13 and TRBJ1-6; unclear D gene. Germline loops: CDR1 PRHDT, CDR2 FYEKMQ (reference sequence). This CDR3 has 13 amino acids. V lost 2 bases and J lost 6, with 5 bases in between. The CDR3: CASSLSTNSPLHF. In nucleotides, the CDR3 is TGTGCCAGCAGCTTATCTACTAATTCACCCCTCCACTTT. The complete variable domain, with remaining parts taken from reference TRBV13 and TRBJ1-6, reads AAGVIQSPRHLIKEKRETATLKCYPIPRHDTVYWYQQGPGQDPQFLISFYEKMQSDKGSIPDRFSAQQFSDYHSELNMSSLELGDSALYFCASSLSTNSPLHFGNGTRLTVT.

This clonotype was counted a few times. Here the CDR3 DNA reads TGTGCCAGCAGCCCCAGTCGGGGGGACACCATATATTTT. Translation: CASSPSRGDTIYF. The chain links TRBV7-9 to TRBJ1-3; possible D gene TRBD1, 5 bases. This CDR3 region has 13 residues. Germline lookup yields CDR1 SEHNR and CDR2 FQNEAQ (reference sequence). V shed 5 bases and J shed 8 bases, with 13 bases lying between them.

The sample holds many counts of this clonotype. The CDR3 DNA is TGTGCCTGGGTTTCGCGGCTTAGCGCGTACACCTTC. Its protein product is CAWVSRLSAYTF. The genes are TRBV30 and TRBJ1-2, with unresolved D. The V end lost 5 bases, the J end lost 11 bases, and 18 bases lay between the germline ends. This CDR3 spans 12 amino acids. Per the germline V gene, CDR1 is GTSNPN and CDR2 is SVGIG (reference sequence). Looking up the rest from reference TRBV30 and TRBJ1-2 gives the full variable domain: SQTIHQWPATLVQPVGSPLSLECTVEGTSNPNLYWYRQAAGRGLQLLFYSVGIGQISSEVPQNLSASRPQDRQFILSSKKLLLSDSGFYLCAWVSRLSAYTFGSGTRLTVV.

The V and J genes are TRBV19 and TRBJ1-5; TRBD1 matches 11 bases. Trimming removed 3 bases from V and 8 bases from J; junction bases left unmatched: 3. CDR3 length: 14 residues. The germline V gene has CDR1 LNHDA and CDR2 SQIVND (reference sequence). The CDR3 region is CASSIGQGAKPQHF. The CDR3 DNA reads TGTGCCAGTAGTATTGGACAGGGGGCGAAGCCCCAGCATTTT.

In nucleotides, the CDR3 is TGTGCCAGCAGTTACCCTAATGTGGACTTCTATAATTCACCCCTCCACTTT. Encoded protein: CASSYPNVDFYNSPLHF. This sequence joins TRBV6-5 and TRBJ1-6; D is uncertain. CDR1 is MNHEY and CDR2 is SVGAGI in the germline V gene. V was cut by 2 bases and J by 3 bases, with 14 bases left in between. CDR3 length equals 17 residues.

In its sample, this clonotype was seen many times. V gene TRBV12-3 or TRBV12-4 combines with J gene TRBJ2-7, with TRBD1 identical over 12 bases. J lost 7 bases, V lost 5 bases, and 6 bases had no gene match. The CDR3 runs to 14 residues. The CDR3 sequence is CASSPGQGAREQYF. CDR3 coding DNA: TGTGCCAGCAGTCCGGGACAGGGGGCGCGGGAGCAGTACTTC.

This clonotype was found many times. This chain uses TRBV4-1 with TRBJ1-5, with 7 bases aligning to TRBD1. This CDR3 has 16 residues. The J segment lost 6 bases and the V segment lost 0 bases, leaving 8 bases of the junction unmatched. From germline, CDR1 is MGHRA and CDR2 YSYEKL. Here the CDR3 DNA reads TGCGCCAGCAGCCAAGAGACCCGACAGGGCGTTCAGCCCCAGCATTTT. It encodes CASSQETRQGVQPQHF.

CDR3 loop: CASSQVYGFRGRTGELFF. CDR3 nucleotides: TGTGCCAGCAGCCAAGTATACGGGTTCAGGGGCCGCACCGGGGAGCTGTTTTTT. The chain uses TRBV3-1 and TRBJ2-2, with D perhaps TRBD1 (6 bases). The CDR3 runs 18 residues. The germline V gene encodes CDR1 LGHDT and CDR2 YNNKEL (reference sequence). Trimming took off 1 base at V and 4 bases at J, with 19 bases between the two ends. Variable domain in full (rest from reference TRBV3-1 and TRBJ2-2): DTAVSQTPKYLVTQMGNDKSIKCEQNLGHDTMYWYKQDSKKFLKIMFSYNNKELIINETVPNRFSPKSPDKAHLNLHINSLELGDSAVYFCASSQVYGFRGRTGELFFGEGSRLTVL.

The chain couples TRBV6-1 to TRBJ2-7; 10 bases are shared with TRBD2. This CDR3 contains 15 residues. Germline V gene sequence: CDR1 MNHNS, CDR2 SASEGT. The J segment lost 0 bases and the V segment lost 6 bases, leaving 5 bases of the junction unmatched. The CDR3 coding sequence is TGTGCCAGCAGATCCACTAGCGGGGCCTCCTACGAGCAGTACTTC. Translated, it gives CASRSTSGASYEQYF.